Below, 13 T cell receptor beta chains from the same sample are listed, as sequenced in a study of T cell repertoires in cytomegalovirus infection. TCRdb re-called the reads with MiXCR, one entry per CDR3 protein. Among approximately 750,000 distinct CDR3 sequences listed, 35% to 40% were seen once. Sequencing was performed on PBMCs. All receptors derive from a human donor in good health (CMV status not recorded). Some clones in this sample may be carry-over from other donors' samples.

This chain links TRBV19 with TRBJ2-2; 9 bases match TRBD2. The CDR3 length is 14 residues. Per germline, CDR1 LNHDA and CDR2 SQIVND (reference sequence). The trim removed 7 bases at V and 10 bases at J, leaving 10 bases unmatched. In DNA form, the CDR3 reads TGTGCCAGTACTGCTAGCGGGAACCGGATGGAGCTGTTTTTT. Its translation: CASTASGNRMELFF. Together with reference TRBV19 and TRBJ2-2, the CDR3 gives the full variable domain: DGGITQSPKYLFRKEGQNVTLSCEQNLNHDAMYWYRQDPGQGLRLIYYSQIVNDFQKGDIAEGYSVSREKKESFPLTVTSAQKNPTAFYLCASTASGNRMELFFGEGSRLTVL.

The chain employs TRBV19 and TRBJ1-5; no clear D gene. The germline V and J ends were trimmed by 1 base and 4 bases, with 8 bases remaining between them. Germline V gene lookup returns CDR1 LNHDA and CDR2 SQIVND (reference sequence). This CDR3 has 14 residues. CDR3 region: CASSIGAPNQPQHF. DNA for the CDR3: TGTGCCAGTAGTATAGGTGCCCCGAATCAGCCCCAGCATTTT. The entire variable domain, with the rest obtained from reference TRBV19 and TRBJ1-5, is as follows: DGGITQSPKYLFRKEGQNVTLSCEQNLNHDAMYWYRQDPGQGLRLIYYSQIVNDFQKGDIAEGYSVSREKKESFPLTVTSAQKNPTAFYLCASSIGAPNQPQHFGDGTRLSIL.

In this sample, this clonotype turned up many times. This chain uses TRBV12-3 or TRBV12-4 with TRBJ1-1, with D hard to call. This CDR3 spans 15 amino acids. Trimming cost V 3 bases and J 6 bases, with 17 bases left between them. The CDR3 DNA sequence: TGTGCCAGCAGTTTTGGTCCCCGCTTTTTGGCTGAAGCTTTCTTT. Translation gives CASSFGPRFLAEAFF.

J is TRBJ2-5 and V is TRBV2; D possibly corresponds to TRBD2 (6 bases). The germline V gene has CDR1 SNHLY and CDR2 FYNNEI. Deletions cut 0 bases from V and 4 bases from J, with 12 bases between. CDR3 length: 15 amino acids. This CDR3 reads CASSEAGRGRETQYF. In nucleotides, the CDR3 is TGTGCCAGCAGTGAAGCGGGTCGGGGGAGAGAGACCCAGTACTTC.

This clonotype was observed at least ten times. The V gene is TRBV7-3, the J gene TRBJ1-2; the D gene is possibly TRBD1 (5 bases). The CDR3 contains 12 residues. Germline V gene data show CDR1 as SGHTA and CDR2 as FQGTGA. The germline V and J ends were trimmed by 4 bases and 7 bases, with 10 bases remaining between them. The CDR3 loop is CASSSFGGGYTF. CDR3 nucleotide sequence: TGTGCCAGCAGCTCTTTCGGGGGTGGCTACACCTTC.

This clonotype was seen more than once but under ten times. The CDR3 loop reads CSVTTGTGTYEQYF. The CDR3 bases are TGCAGCGTTACCACCGGGACAGGGACCTACGAGCAGTACTTC. The chain has TRBV29-1 and TRBJ2-7, with TRBD1 matching 9 bases. With 5 bases clipped from V and 2 bases from J, the junction kept 7 bases outside the gene matches. Germline V gene data show CDR1 as SQVTM and CDR2 as ANQGSEA. CDR3 length: 14 amino acids.

This chain connects TRBV6-1 to TRBJ2-7; no clear D. V lost 5 bases and J 3 bases, leaving 11 bases between the germline ends. This CDR3 spans 13 amino acids. Looked up from germline, CDR1 is MNHNS and CDR2 is SASEGT. The CDR3 DNA reads as TGTGCCAGCAGTTCTGACATGAACTACGAGCAGTACTTC. This gives the protein CASSSDMNYEQYF.

As to this clonotype: A read error may produce the germline difference seen at one junction end. The V call is TRBV29-1, the J call TRBJ2-1; TRBD2 might be the D (6 bases). CDR1 and CDR2 from the germline V gene are SQVTM and ANQGSEA. CDR3 size: 15 residues. The CDR3 loop reads CGVEPWAGLYNEQFF. DNA for the CDR3: TGCGGCGTTGAGCCCTGGGCGGGGTTGTACAATGAGCAGTTCTTC.

This clonotype is a singleton in its sample. The V call is TRBV12-3 or TRBV12-4, the J call TRBJ1-1; D not resolved. V was pared by 2 bases and J by 3 bases, with 16 bases between. The CDR3 contains 16 residues. This CDR3 reads CASSLRVLEVDTEAFF. The DNA for the CDR3 is TGTGCCAGCAGTTTAAGGGTGTTGGAGGTGGACACTGAAGCTTTCTTT.

Comments on this clonotype: An end of the junction differs from the germline gene, which may be a read error. CDR3 residues: CASSIGGNYGYSF. Here the CDR3 DNA reads TGTGCCAGCAGTATCGGGGGGAACTATGGCTACAGCTTC. The V call is TRBV27, the J call TRBJ1-2; a possible D gene is TRBD1 (5 bases). Looked up from germline, CDR1 is MNHEY and CDR2 is SMNVEV (reference sequence). CDR3 size: 13 residues.

The J gene is TRBJ2-7, the V gene TRBV2, with a possible D match to TRBD1 (6 bases). From germline, CDR1 is SNHLY and CDR2 FYNNEI. With 6 bases removed from V and 1 base from J, the gap between germline ends came to 13 bases. This CDR3 region has 14 residues. CDR3 region: CASSRTGQSYEQYF. The DNA of the CDR3 is TGTGCCAGCAGCCGAACTGGACAGTCCTACGAGCAGTACTTC.

The chain recombines TRBV7-6 with TRBJ2-1; 7 bases align to TRBD2. The CDR3 is made up of 12 amino acids. Losses at the gene ends were 8 bases for V and 9 bases for J; bases not matched to a gene: 7. Germline CDR1 is SGHVS and CDR2 is FNYEAQ. The CDR3 region has the DNA TGTGCCAGCGCCGCGGGGGTACCTGAGCAGTTCTTC. Residues: CASAAGVPEQFF.

The chain combines TRBV7-2 with TRBJ1-2; 7 nucleotides agree with TRBD1. Germline V gives CDR1 SGHTA, CDR2 FQGNSA. V lost 5 bases, J lost 0 bases, and 12 bases stayed unmatched. This CDR3 spans 17 amino acids. The CDR3 region is CASSPRSGTATNYGYTF. For the CDR3, the DNA is TGTGCCAGCAGCCCTAGGTCCGGGACAGCCACTAACTATGGCTACACCTTC.